This T cell receptor (beta chain) came from a study of blood T cell repertoires in COVID-19. Overall study context: The United States, Italy and Spain supplied acute and convalescent COVID-19 samples. In each case, the material was cDNA or gDNA derived from T cells, B-cell-depleted T cells, or PBMCs.

A single count supports this clone. Germline-derived CDR1 and CDR2 are SGDLS and YYNGEE. This CDR3 region has 17 residues. V lost 3 bases to trimming and J lost 0 bases; unmatched junction nucleotides: 9. Seattle patient enrollment occurred during active infection, with longitudinal follow-up thereafter. In the authors' workflow: Reference gene primer amplification gave estimated nucleated cell counts. Measured with immunoSEQ multiplex PCR; TCRdb has only the in-frame clones, and not every one. The V and J calls and the clone size are those of that table, but D and trimming were determined from the DNA. The sample yields around 460,000 clones, about 87% seen once.

This receptor was obtained from a man between 18 and 35 years old with COVID-19, enrolled during active disease. The source material was peripheral blood. V and J are TRBV9 and TRBJ2-1; TRBD2 matches at 7 bases. For the CDR3, the DNA is TGTGCCAGCAGCGCAAGAGGGACTACCAGCTCCTACAATGAGCAGTTCTTC. Translated, it gives CASSARGTTSSYNEQFF.